Each of the 32 T cell receptor beta chains below was sequenced from the same sample in a study of T-cell memory formation after mild COVID-19. TCRdb itself ran the 5' RACE reads through MiXCR, one entry per CDR3 protein. The repertoire holds about 320,000 distinct CDR3 sequences, with roughly an eighth as singletons. The sequencing input was PBMCs or a T cell subset sorted from them (not recorded which). Receptor source: a man aged 18 to 35 who had mild COVID-19 (a few samples of this study predate the infection). Cell type and time point are not known.

The chain has TRBV18 and TRBJ1-4, with D possibly TRBD1 on 6 matching bases. This CDR3 spans 14 amino acids. Trimming pared 6 bases from V and 2 bases from J, leaving 10 bases between. Per the germline V gene, CDR1 is KGHSH and CDR2 is LQKENI. CDR3 bases: TGTGCCAGCTCTACCGGGGGCACTAATGAAAAACTGTTTTTT. Translated: CASSTGGTNEKLFF.

The chain uses TRBV7-2 and TRBJ2-2; TRBD2 is a possible D gene (6 bases). The ends were cut back, 3 bases at V and 1 base at J, with 9 bases in the middle. The CDR3 is 15 residues long. Germline V gene lookup returns CDR1 SGHTA and CDR2 FQGNSA. The CDR3 DNA reads as TGTGCCAGCAGCTTTAGACTAGGGAACACCGGGGAGCTGTTTTTT. Translating gives CASSFRLGNTGELFF.

Only a few counts were recorded for this clonotype. The V call is TRBV19, the J call TRBJ1-2; D unclear. The CDR3 covers 12 residues. CDR1 LNHDA and CDR2 SQIVND come from the germline V gene (reference sequence). Trimming shortened V by 4 bases and J by 4 bases, and 7 bases separated the two germline ends. The CDR3 here is CASSTPRYGYTF. The CDR3 DNA is TGTGCCAGTAGTACCCCACGCTATGGCTACACCTTC.

This clonotype has a count of ten or more. The chain uses TRBV9 and TRBJ1-2; no reliable D call. Germline CDR1 is SGDLS and CDR2 is YYNGEE. Trimming pared 2 bases from V and 4 bases from J, leaving 12 bases between. The CDR3 has 14 amino acids. The CDR3 region is CASSVISGFYGYTF. In DNA, the CDR3 is TGTGCCAGCAGCGTCATTTCGGGATTCTATGGCTACACCTTC.

The V and J genes are TRBV19 and TRBJ2-5; D gene ambiguous. The CDR3 consists of 13 residues. CDR1 is LNHDA, CDR2 SQIVND, per germline (reference sequence). V was pared by 3 bases and J by 2 bases, with 7 bases between. In DNA, the CDR3 is TGTGCCAGTAGTATGAGCAGACAAGAGACCCAGTACTTC. This sequence encodes CASSMSRQETQYF.

This clonotype was counted between two and nine times. This chain uses TRBV12-3 or TRBV12-4 with TRBJ2-3; D is perhaps TRBD2 (5 bases). The CDR3 totals 15 residues. V gave up 7 bases and J gave up 1 base, with 15 bases separating them. DNA of the CDR3: TGTGCCAGCAACCTCGACTCAGCGGGCACAGATACGCAGTATTTT. Protein: CASNLDSAGTDTQYF.

The chain links TRBV6-5 to TRBJ2-3; 9 nucleotides line up with TRBD2. The CDR3 runs 15 residues. Germline CDR1 MNHEY, CDR2 SVGAGI. The junction had 8 bases not matched to a gene; V was cut back by 4 bases and J by 6 bases. DNA of the CDR3: TGTGCCAGCAGTTCGATCCTAGCGGGGCGGGATACGCAGTATTTT. Amino acids: CASSSILAGRDTQYF.

The chain employs TRBV4-3 and TRBJ1-3; D is ambiguous. Germline V gene lookup returns CDR1 LGHNA and CDR2 YSLEER. This CDR3 has 17 amino acids. V lost 0 bases and J lost 0, with 12 bases in between. In nucleotides, the CDR3 is TGCGCCAGCAGCCAAGATGGGCAGTCATTCTCTGGAAACACCATATATTTT. Translating it yields CASSQDGQSFSGNTIYF.

The rearrangement joins TRBV5-1 to TRBJ2-5; a weak D match, TRBD1 (5 bases). The germline V gene encodes CDR1 SGHRS and CDR2 YFSETQ. The CDR3 contains 14 residues. V shed 0 bases and J shed 3 bases, with 9 bases lying between them. CDR3 DNA sequence: TGCGCCAGCAGCTTGGCGCAGGGAAAAGAGACCCAGTACTTC. It translates to CASSLAQGKETQYF.

The V and J genes are TRBV11-2 and TRBJ1-2; a weak D match, TRBD1 (5 bases). The CDR3 runs 15 residues. Trimming took off 7 bases at V and 5 bases at J, with 20 bases between the two ends. Germline CDR1 SGHAT, CDR2 FQNNGV. CDR3 in amino acids: CASTLTAARGYGYTF. CDR3 nucleotide sequence: TGTGCCAGCACTCTGACGGCCGCCCGGGGGTATGGCTACACCTTC.

This clonotype has more than one count but fewer than ten. The chain is built from TRBV7-2 and TRBJ1-2, with D maybe TRBD1 (5 bases). CDR1 and CDR2 from the germline V gene are SGHTA and FQGNSA. The length of the CDR3 is 15 residues. Trimming took 4 bases from V and 3 from J, leaving 15 bases between them. CDR3 loop: CASSSYRQGDYGYTF. CDR3 nucleotide sequence: TGTGCCAGCAGCTCCTATCGGCAGGGAGACTATGGCTACACCTTC. The variable domain in full, completed from reference TRBV7-2 and TRBJ1-2, reads GAGVSQSPSNKVTEKGKDVELRCDPISGHTALYWYRQSLGQGLEFLIYFQGNSAPDKSGLPSDRFSAERTGGSVSTLTIQRTQQEDSAVYLCASSSYRQGDYGYTFGSGTRLTVV.

This clonotype was counted ten times or more. CDR3: CASSFGQGQQETQYF. The CDR3 bases are TGTGCCAGCAGTTTCGGCCAGGGCCAACAAGAGACCCAGTACTTC. The chain employs TRBV27 and TRBJ2-5, with D possibly matching TRBD1 (5 bases). V was cut by 3 bases and J by 2 bases, with 13 bases left in between. Germline CDR1 is MNHEY and CDR2 is SMNVEV (reference sequence). The CDR3 covers 15 residues.

This clonotype was detected many times. The gene calls are TRBV10-2 and TRBJ2-3, with 7 nucleotides matching TRBD1. Germline CDR1 and CDR2: WSHSY and SAAADI. V lost 8 bases and J lost 8; bases outside the gene matches: 4. The CDR3 covers 11 residues. This chain's CDR3 is CASLTGTTQYF. The CDR3 nucleotides read TGCGCCAGCCTGACAGGGACTACGCAGTATTTT.

This chain uses TRBV18 with TRBJ1-4, with D perhaps TRBD1 (6 bases). CDR1 and CDR2 from the germline V gene are KGHSH and LQKENI. The CDR3 consists of 13 residues. Trimming took off 8 bases at V and 5 bases at J, with 12 bases between the two ends. CDR3 loop: CASTGTPNEKLFF. The CDR3 DNA is TGTGCCAGCACCGGGACACCCAATGAAAAACTGTTTTTT.

A few counts support this clonotype. The chain recombines TRBV5-1 with TRBJ2-7, with D perhaps TRBD1 (6 bases). CDR3 length equals 15 residues. V was trimmed by 7 bases and J by 5 bases, leaving 22 bases between them. Germline lookup yields CDR1 SGHRS and CDR2 YFSETQ. The CDR3: CASRIQGKVFDEQYF. In DNA, the CDR3 is TGCGCCAGCCGTATACAGGGTAAGGTTTTCGACGAGCAGTACTTC.

This sequence joins TRBV5-4 and TRBJ2-2, with D possibly being TRBD2 (6 bases). With 4 bases removed from V and 2 bases from J, the gap between germline ends came to 15 bases. Germline V CDR1 and CDR2: SGHNT, YYREEE (reference sequence). The CDR3 consists of 16 residues. CDR3 in amino acids: CASSRGGGANTGELFF. The CDR3, as DNA: TGTGCCAGCAGCCGTGGTGGAGGGGCAAACACCGGGGAGCTGTTTTTT.

A few counts support this clonotype. This chain joins TRBV7-9 and TRBJ2-2, with D unresolved. Germline CDR1 SEHNR, CDR2 FQNEAQ (reference sequence). V shed 6 bases and J shed 2 bases, with 13 bases lying between them. This CDR3 contains 15 residues. For the CDR3, the DNA is TGTGCCAGCAGGCCCCCCGCGGTAAACACCGGGGAGCTGTTTTTT. Protein: CASRPPAVNTGELFF.

This clonotype was detected only a few times. This chain uses TRBV18 with TRBJ1-5; 7 bases fit TRBD1. V shed 6 bases and J 3 bases; nucleotides not matched to a gene: 5. The CDR3 runs 14 residues. The V gene's germline CDR1 is KGHSH and CDR2 LQKENI. CDR3 nucleotides: TGTGCCAGCTCGCCAGACAGGGTCAATCAGCCCCAGCATTTT. Residues: CASSPDRVNQPQHF.

This sequence joins TRBV6-2 or TRBV6-3 and TRBJ2-1, with 9 bases aligning to TRBD2. CDR3 size: 16 residues. V lost 7 bases to trimming and J lost 2 bases; unmatched junction nucleotides: 9. CDR1 is MNHEY, CDR2 SVGEGT, per germline. In DNA, the CDR3 is TGTGCCAGCACTACTCGGCTAGCGGGGACCTACAATGAGCAGTTCTTC. Translating it yields CASTTRLAGTYNEQFF.

The V and J genes are TRBV6-2 or TRBV6-3 and TRBJ2-3, with 7 positions matching TRBD1. This CDR3 has 16 amino acids. The V gene end was trimmed by 2 bases and the J gene end by 0 bases; junction bases not matched to a gene: 5. Germline V gene data show CDR1 as MNHEY and CDR2 as SVGEGT. In nucleotides, the CDR3 is TGTGCCAGCAGTTACGCCACAGGGGTGAGCACAGATACGCAGTATTTT. Protein: CASSYATGVSTDTQYF.

This clonotype was counted a few times. The chain combines TRBV20-1 with TRBJ1-1; tentatively, D is TRBD1 (5 bases). The CDR3 is 14 amino acids. V lost 5 bases, J lost 3 bases, and 16 bases lay in between. CDR1 DFQATT and CDR2 SNEGSKA come from the germline V gene (reference sequence). The CDR3 loop reads CSAPRGSLDTEAFF. The CDR3 nucleotides are TGCAGTGCTCCCCGGGGGTCCCTGGACACTGAAGCTTTCTTT.

This clonotype came up a few times. CDR3: CSAPEWNTEAFF. CDR3 coding DNA: TGCAGTGCTCCGGAGTGGAACACTGAAGCTTTCTTT. The rearrangement uses TRBV20-1 and TRBJ1-1; D gene ambiguous. There are 12 residues in the CDR3. V was clipped by 5 bases and J by 1 base, with 8 bases between them. Germline CDR1 and CDR2: DFQATT and SNEGSKA (reference sequence).

This sequence joins TRBV11-3 and TRBJ2-1, with 11 positions matching TRBD2. Germline lookup yields CDR1 SGHNT and CDR2 YENEEA. V trimming: 3 bases; J trimming: 10 bases; junction bases outside the gene matches: 8. The CDR3 length is 15 residues. The chain's CDR3 is CASSLSLAGGEEQFF. The CDR3 bases are TGTGCCAGCAGCTTGTCCCTAGCGGGGGGTGAAGAGCAGTTCTTC.

This clonotype appeared many times. The CDR3 sequence: CASSVIGSGELFF. CDR3 coding DNA: TGCGCCAGCAGCGTTATTGGCTCCGGGGAGCTGTTTTTT. The chain is built from TRBV5-1 and TRBJ2-2; no clear D gene. There are 13 residues in the CDR3. The germline CDR1 and CDR2 sequences are SGHRS and YFSETQ. The V end was cut by 4 bases, the J end by 6 bases, with 10 bases between.

CDR3 residues: CASSSWTGGFLETQYF. CDR3 in DNA: TGTGCCAGCAGCTCCTGGACAGGGGGCTTTTTGGAGACCCAGTACTTC. The chain combines TRBV5-6 with TRBJ2-5; the match to TRBD1 covers 11 bases. This CDR3 region has 16 residues. Trimming removed 3 bases from V and 5 bases from J; junction bases left unmatched: 9. Looked up from germline, CDR1 is SGHDT and CDR2 is YYEEEE.

This clonotype has more than one count but fewer than ten. This chain uses TRBV19 with TRBJ1-2; 8 nucleotides match TRBD1. The CDR3 is 13 amino acids. V lost 5 bases and J lost 8; bases outside the gene matches: 7. Germline assignment: CDR1 LNHDA and CDR2 SQIVND (reference sequence). The CDR3 reads CASSPGQVKGYTF. In DNA form, the CDR3 reads TGTGCCAGTAGTCCGGGACAGGTGAAGGGCTACACCTTC. Together with reference TRBV19 and TRBJ1-2, the CDR3 gives the full variable domain: DGGITQSPKYLFRKEGQNVTLSCEQNLNHDAMYWYRQDPGQGLRLIYYSQIVNDFQKGDIAEGYSVSREKKESFPLTVTSAQKNPTAFYLCASSPGQVKGYTFGSGTRLTVV.

V and J are TRBV6-2 or TRBV6-3 and TRBJ2-3; D assignment may be TRBD1 or TRBD2 (5 bases each). The germline gives CDR1 MNHEY, CDR2 SVGEGT. Trimming shortened V by 7 bases and J by 0 bases, and 14 bases separated the two germline ends. This CDR3 has 15 amino acids. This chain's CDR3 is CASNSGTASTDTQYF. The CDR3, as DNA: TGTGCCAGCAATTCCGGGACCGCAAGCACAGATACGCAGTATTTT.

The chain couples TRBV4-3 to TRBJ1-1; 11 positions match TRBD1. The J segment lost 1 base and the V segment lost 0 bases, leaving 7 bases of the junction unmatched. CDR1 and CDR2 from the germline V gene are LGHNA and YSLEER. CDR3 size: 18 residues. Here the CDR3 reads CASSQESRDRGANTEAFF. Here the CDR3 DNA reads TGCGCCAGCAGCCAAGAAAGTCGGGACAGGGGGGCGAACACTGAAGCTTTCTTT.

The gene calls are TRBV5-6 and TRBJ2-5, with TRBD1 as a possible D gene (6 bases). Looked up from germline, CDR1 is SGHDT and CDR2 is YYEEEE. Trimming removed 5 bases from V and 6 bases from J, with 14 bases in between. The CDR3 is made up of 13 amino acids. The CDR3 nucleotides are TGTGCCAGCAGTTACCAGGGGCCGCAGACCCAGTACTTC. Its protein is CASSYQGPQTQYF.

V gene TRBV5-5 combines with J gene TRBJ2-3, with 9 positions matching TRBD2. Germline CDR1 reads SGHKS; CDR2 reads YYEKEE (reference sequence). V was pared by 0 bases and J by 4 bases, with 3 bases of the junction left unmatched. The CDR3 length is 15 residues. The CDR3, as DNA: TGTGCCAGCAGCTTGGTTAGCGGGGGAGCAGATACGCAGTATTTT. Translation gives CASSLVSGGADTQYF.

The rearrangement joins TRBV20-1 to TRBJ2-5, with D possibly matching TRBD1 (6 bases). With 3 bases removed from V and 5 bases from J, the gap between germline ends came to 10 bases. The CDR3 has 12 residues. CDR1 DFQATT and CDR2 SNEGSKA come from the germline V gene (reference sequence). The DNA of the CDR3 is TGCAGTGCTAGCGAGGGGGACGAGACCCAGTACTTC. Translation: CSASEGDETQYF.

The rearrangement joins TRBV7-3 to TRBJ2-3, with 10 bases matching TRBD1. Germline-derived CDR1 and CDR2 are SGHTA and FQGTGA. This CDR3 is built from 16 residues. The junction had 5 bases not matched to a gene; V was cut back by 5 bases and J by 0 bases. The CDR3 here is CASSPRDRGSTDTQYF. The CDR3 nucleotides read TGTGCCAGCAGCCCCCGGGACAGGGGCAGCACAGATACGCAGTATTTT.